The clone carrying this T cell receptor (beta chain) appeared many times. As yet, its antigen is unknown. The data originate from a study of OX40 agonist ivuxolimab in advanced cancers. Study in general: The drug used for patients, ivuxolimab, was an agonistic anti-OX40 (CD134) antibody. Three patients responded partially, comprising one with hepatocellular carcinoma and two with cutaneous melanoma. Study-wide results and caveats: There was clonal expansion of CD4+ and CD8+ blood T cells by week 6 at 0.1 to 3.0 mg/kg. Averaging showed that CD8+ T cells had more expanded clones than CD4+ did.

CDR3 length: 16 residues. The V gene end was trimmed by 3 bases and the J gene end by 4 bases; junction bases not matched to a gene: 7. Germline V lookup: CDR1 SGHTS, CDR2 YDEGEE. TCRdb keeps only in-frame clones here, not all; method: immunoSEQ multiplex PCR. Among tens of thousands of clones listed, more than 85% were seen once. This clonotype originated in an adult with an advanced solid tumor such as melanoma, head and neck, liver or kidney cancer. The rearrangement links TRBV5-8 to TRBJ1-5, with 10 nucleotides matching TRBD1. The sample here was CD4+ or CD8+ T cells sorted from blood, taken in a trial of the OX40 agonist ivuxolimab. CDR3 DNA sequence: TGTGCCAGCAGCTCCGTCCCGGGACAGGGGAATCAGCCCCAGCATTTT. Amino acid sequence: CASSSVPGQGNQPQHF.